The clone carrying this T cell receptor (beta chain) was seen ten or more times. What it binds is unknown. This record comes from a study of neurological immune-mediated disorders. Study-wide results and caveats: HTLV-1-associated myelopathy had the most TCR clonal expansion, and multiple sclerosis had the least, less than healthy controls.

Trimming cost V 5 bases and J 2 bases, with 10 bases left between them. The CDR3 contains 15 residues. Germline CDR1 SEHNR, CDR2 FQNEAQ (reference sequence). The authors produced cDNA by 5'RACE using 10-nucleotide random UMIs. MiXCR, applied by TCRdb to the 5' RACE reads, yields one record per CDR3 protein. Here the sample spans about 62,000 distinct CDR3 sequences, 3.5% to 4.5% being singletons. The sequence was obtained from a woman in her forties or fifties with multiple sclerosis. The V call is TRBV7-9, the J call TRBJ2-6; perhaps D is TRBD1 or TRBD2 (5 bases each). The sequenced sample was PBMCs. CDR3 loop: CASSLVGAGANVLTF. The CDR3, as DNA: TGTGCCAGCAGCCTCGTGGGGGCTGGGGCCAACGTCCTGACTTTC. Full variable domain (outside the CDR3, taken from reference TRBV7-9 and TRBJ2-6): DTGVSQNPRHKITKRGQNVTFRCDPISEHNRLYWYRQTLGQGPEFLTYFQNEAQLEKSRLLSDRFSAERPKGSFSTLEIQRTEQGDSAMYLCASSLVGAGANVLTFGAGSRLTVL.